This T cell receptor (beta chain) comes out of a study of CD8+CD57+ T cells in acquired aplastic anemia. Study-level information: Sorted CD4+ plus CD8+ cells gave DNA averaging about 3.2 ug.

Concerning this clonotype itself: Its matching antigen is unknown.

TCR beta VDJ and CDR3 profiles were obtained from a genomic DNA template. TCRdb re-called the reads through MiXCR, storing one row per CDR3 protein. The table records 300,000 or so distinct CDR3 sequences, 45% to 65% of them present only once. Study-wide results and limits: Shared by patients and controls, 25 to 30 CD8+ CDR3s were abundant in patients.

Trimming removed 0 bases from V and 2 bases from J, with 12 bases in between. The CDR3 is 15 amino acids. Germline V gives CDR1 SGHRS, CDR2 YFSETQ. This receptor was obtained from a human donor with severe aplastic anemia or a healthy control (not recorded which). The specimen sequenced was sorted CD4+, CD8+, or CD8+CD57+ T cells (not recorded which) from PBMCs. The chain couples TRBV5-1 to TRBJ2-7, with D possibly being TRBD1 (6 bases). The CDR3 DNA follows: TGCGCCAGCAGCTTGGGGGCAGGGGTAACCTACGAGCAGTACTTC. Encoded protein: CASSLGAGVTYEQYF.